A single sample is the source of the 18 T cell receptor beta chains below, sequenced in a study of OX40 agonist ivuxolimab in advanced cancers. The library was obtained by the immunoSEQ multiplex PCR assay. TCRdb took over this immuneACCESS table, retaining in-frame rearrangements with V and J assigned. Such tables are incomplete; in checked studies, under half of the missing clones stem from an unresolved V gene, and the remainder is unexplained. This sample holds fewer than 90,000 clones; around nine tenths were observed only once. Roughly 0.8% of the sample belongs to the ten largest clones. The sample here was CD4+ or CD8+ T cells sorted from blood, taken in a trial of the OX40 agonist ivuxolimab. These receptors all come from an adult with an advanced solid tumor such as melanoma, head and neck, liver or kidney cancer.

The CDR3 loop is CASSQDVRIEKLFF. CDR3 DNA: TGCGCCAGCAGCCAAGATGTCAGGATTGAAAAACTGTTTTTT. The chain joins TRBV4-3 to TRBJ1-4, with D uncertain. The CDR3 runs 14 residues. Trimming removed 0 bases at V and 7 bases at J, with 9 bases between. Germline loops: CDR1 LGHNA, CDR2 YSLEER.

This chain links TRBV6-1 with TRBJ1-1; D unclear. Per germline, CDR1 MNHNS and CDR2 SASEGT. V shed 7 bases and J shed 4 bases, with 13 bases lying between them. The CDR3 length is 13 residues. The CDR3 protein is CASNWGGGTEAFF. CDR3 in DNA: TGTGCCAGCAATTGGGGAGGTGGCACTGAAGCTTTCTTT.

The chain joins TRBV7-6 to TRBJ2-1; TRBD2 matches at 14 bases. Germline CDR1 reads SGHVS; CDR2 reads FNYEAQ. The CDR3 length is 17 residues. J gave up 6 bases and V 1 base, and 5 bases lay outside the gene matches. CDR3 sequence: CASSLDGGTSGSNEQFF. CDR3 nucleotide sequence: TGTGCCAGCAGCTTAGATGGTGGGACTAGCGGGAGCAATGAGCAGTTCTTC.

The chain recombines TRBV5-1 with TRBJ1-5, with D possibly TRBD1 on 5 matching bases. V was cut by 3 bases and J by 4 bases, with 11 bases left in between. The CDR3 is 14 residues long. CDR1 is SGHRS and CDR2 is YFSETQ in the germline V gene. CDR3 in DNA: TGCGCCAGCAGCTCGTTGGGGGGTAATCAGCCCCAGCATTTT. Its translation is CASSSLGGNQPQHF.

The genes are TRBV7-8 and TRBJ2-7; D is ambiguous. Trimming cost V 1 base and J 3 bases, with 7 bases left between them. The germline gives CDR1 SGHVS, CDR2 FQNEAQ. This CDR3 is 13 amino acids long. The CDR3 nucleotides read TGTGCCAGCAGCTTAGAGTCATTCTACGAGCAGTACTTC. Protein product: CASSLESFYEQYF.

The chain has TRBV6-5 and TRBJ2-2, with 9 bases fitting TRBD1. Losses at the gene ends were 7 bases for V and 4 bases for J; bases not matched to a gene: 7. The CDR3 covers 15 residues. Germline values: CDR1 MNHEY, CDR2 SVGAGI. The CDR3 reads CASIRGQGTTGELFF. In DNA, the CDR3 is TGTGCCAGCATTCGGGGACAGGGTACCACCGGGGAGCTGTTTTTT.

About this clone: One end of the junction varies from germline; a read error may be responsible. The chain is built from TRBV7-2 and TRBJ2-3; TRBD2 matches 9 bases. From germline, CDR1 is SGHTA and CDR2 FQGNSA. The CDR3 extends over 12 amino acids. The CDR3 region has the DNA TGTGCCAGCAGCCTAGCGGGACAAACGCAGTATTTT. Translation: CASSLAGQTQYF.

J is TRBJ2-7 and V is TRBV5-5, with D tentatively TRBD2 (8 bases). Germline CDR1 and CDR2: SGHKS and YYEKEE (reference sequence). V was clipped by 8 bases and J by 1 base, with 13 bases between them. The CDR3 has 13 amino acids. This CDR3 reads CARGQRESYEQYF. CDR3 nucleotide sequence: TGTGCCAGGGGACAGCGGGAGTCCTACGAGCAGTACTTC. The full variable domain, in which reference TRBV5-5 and TRBJ2-7 provide the parts outside the CDR3, is DAGVTQSPTHLIKTRGQQVTLRCSPISGHKSVSWYQQVLGQGPQFIFQYYEKEERGRGNFPDRFSARQFPNYSSELNVNALLLGDSALYLCARGQRESYEQYFGPGTRLTVT.

V usage is TRBV7-9 and J usage is TRBJ2-3; 9 bases are a match to TRBD1. CDR1 is SEHNR, CDR2 FQNEAQ, per germline (reference sequence). J gave up 1 base and V 5 bases, and 10 bases lay outside the gene matches. CDR3 length: 17 residues. The CDR3 here is CASSPSGQGRGTDTQYF. CDR3 sequence (DNA): TGTGCCAGCAGCCCGTCGGGACAGGGTAGGGGCACAGATACGCAGTATTTT.

V and J are TRBV11-2 and TRBJ2-3; TRBD2 matches at 9 bases. Trimming at V came to 1 base and at J to 1 base, leaving 0 bases not matched to a gene. The length of the CDR3 is 15 residues. Germline loops: CDR1 SGHAT, CDR2 FQNNGV. The DNA for the CDR3 is TGTGCCAGCAGCTTAGGGACTAGCGGCACAGATACGCAGTATTTT. Translating gives CASSLGTSGTDTQYF.

This chain uses TRBV12-5 with TRBJ2-3; 7 bases line up with TRBD2. The V and J ends lost 6 bases and 4 bases, in that order; junction bases with no gene match: 7. The length of the CDR3 is 14 residues. Germline-derived CDR1 and CDR2 are LGHNT and FRNRAP. The CDR3 is CASGSGLVPDTQYF. The CDR3 nucleotides are TGTGCTAGTGGCTCAGGACTAGTTCCAGATACGCAGTATTTT. The variable domain in full, completed from reference TRBV12-5 and TRBJ2-3, reads DARVTQTPRHKVTEMGQEVTMRCQPILGHNTVFWYRQTMMQGLELLAYFRNRAPLDDSGMPKDRFSAEMPDATLATLKIQPSEPRDSAVYFCASGSGLVPDTQYFGPGTRLTVL.

This chain uses TRBV19 with TRBJ1-2, with TRBD1 matching 7 bases. The junction had 15 bases not matched to a gene; V was cut back by 6 bases and J by 8 bases. CDR3 length: 15 residues. Germline V gene lookup returns CDR1 LNHDA and CDR2 SQIVND (reference sequence). CDR3 sequence reads: CASSDGQVYGLGYTF. The DNA of the CDR3 is TGTGCCAGTAGCGACGGACAGGTGTACGGGCTGGGCTACACCTTC.

This chain joins TRBV7-2 and TRBJ1-2, with D perhaps matching TRBD1 (5 bases). V lost 4 bases and J 7 bases, leaving 19 bases between the germline ends. Germline CDR1 SGHTA, CDR2 FQGNSA. The CDR3 loop spans 15 amino acids. The CDR3 DNA reads TGTGCCAGCAGCTGGACGGGGTCGACCCAGGGTGGCTACACCTTC. As protein: CASSWTGSTQGGYTF.

V is TRBV28 and J is TRBJ2-1, with D perhaps TRBD2 (5 bases). The CDR3 loop spans 13 amino acids. Germline lookup yields CDR1 MDHEN and CDR2 SYDVKM. The V gene lost 8 bases and the J gene lost 5 bases, with 13 bases spanning the gap. The CDR3 protein is CASLSDWNNEQFF. For the CDR3, the DNA is TGTGCCAGCCTGTCGGACTGGAACAATGAGCAGTTCTTC.

The V gene is TRBV5-3, the J gene TRBJ2-5; TRBD2 matches at 12 bases. TRBV5-3 is identified as an open reading frame with a role that is uncertain. This CDR3 has 15 residues. Germline trimming cut 0 bases from V and 3 bases from J; bases unmatched to any gene: 0. The CDR3 sequence: CARSLGLAGEETQYF. The CDR3 DNA follows: TGTGCCAGAAGCTTGGGACTAGCGGGAGAAGAGACCCAGTACTTC.

This chain links TRBV28 with TRBJ2-4; 8 positions agree with TRBD1. Germline V gene data show CDR1 as MDHEN and CDR2 as SYDVKM. CDR3 length: 14 residues. V shed 3 bases and J 9 bases; nucleotides not matched to a gene: 7. The CDR3 reads CASSLGTGMIIQYF. In DNA form, the CDR3 reads TGTGCCAGCAGTTTGGGGACAGGCATGATCATTCAGTACTTC.

In this sample, this clone turned up a few times. This chain links TRBV18 with TRBJ1-2; D is perhaps TRBD1 (6 bases). V was cut by 3 bases and J by 5 bases, with 16 bases left in between. CDR3 size: 15 residues. Germline loops: CDR1 KGHSH, CDR2 LQKENI. CDR3 protein: CASSPSGTTGYGYTF. DNA of the CDR3: TGTGCCAGCTCACCTTCCGGGACAACGGGATATGGCTACACCTTC.

A single count supports this clone. The genes are TRBV30 and TRBJ2-5, with 8 nucleotides matching TRBD2. J lost 2 bases, V lost 4 bases, and 3 bases had no gene match. CDR3 length: 13 amino acids. The germline V gene has CDR1 GTSNPN and CDR2 SVGIG (reference sequence). The CDR3 loop reads CAWTREEQETQYF. In nucleotides, the CDR3 is TGTGCCTGGACGCGGGAGGAACAAGAGACCCAGTACTTC. The whole variable domain, remainder taken from reference TRBV30 and TRBJ2-5, is SQTIHQWPATLVQPVGSPLSLECTVEGTSNPNLYWYRQAAGRGLQLLFYSVGIGQISSEVPQNLSASRPQDRQFILSSKKLLLSDSGFYLCAWTREEQETQYFGPGTRLLVL.